This TCR beta chain originates from a study of OX40 agonist ivuxolimab in advanced cancers. The assay was immunoSEQ multiplex PCR, and TCRdb's table has in-frame clones only and misses some. This table has tens of thousands of clones, approximately 93% appearing once. The CDR3 runs to 13 residues. Germline loops: CDR1 SGDLS, CDR2 YYNGEE. Trimming took off 4 bases at V and 3 bases at J, with 10 bases between the two ends. The material was CD4+ or CD8+ T cells sorted from blood, obtained in a trial of the OX40 agonist ivuxolimab. The rearrangement uses TRBV9 and TRBJ2-5; D is uncertain. The TCR originated in an adult with an advanced solid tumor such as melanoma, head and neck, liver or kidney cancer. CDR3 nucleotide sequence: TGTGCCAGCAGCCCGCGGCAGGAAGAGACCCAGTACTTC. Its translation is CASSPRQEETQYF.